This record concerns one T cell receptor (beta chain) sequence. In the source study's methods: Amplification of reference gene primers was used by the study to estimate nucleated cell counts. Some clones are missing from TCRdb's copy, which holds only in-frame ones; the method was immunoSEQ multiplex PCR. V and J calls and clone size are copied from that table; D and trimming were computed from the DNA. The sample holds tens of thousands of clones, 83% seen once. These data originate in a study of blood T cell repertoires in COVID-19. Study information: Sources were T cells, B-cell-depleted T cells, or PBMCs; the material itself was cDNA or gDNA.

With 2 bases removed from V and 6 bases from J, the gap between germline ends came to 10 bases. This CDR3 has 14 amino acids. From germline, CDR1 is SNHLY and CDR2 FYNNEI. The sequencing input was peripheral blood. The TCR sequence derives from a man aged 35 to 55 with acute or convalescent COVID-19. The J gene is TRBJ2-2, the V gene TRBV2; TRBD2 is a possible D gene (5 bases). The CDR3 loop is CASSEFEGSGELFF. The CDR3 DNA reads TGTGCCAGCAGTGAATTTGAGGGTTCCGGGGAGCTGTTTTTT.